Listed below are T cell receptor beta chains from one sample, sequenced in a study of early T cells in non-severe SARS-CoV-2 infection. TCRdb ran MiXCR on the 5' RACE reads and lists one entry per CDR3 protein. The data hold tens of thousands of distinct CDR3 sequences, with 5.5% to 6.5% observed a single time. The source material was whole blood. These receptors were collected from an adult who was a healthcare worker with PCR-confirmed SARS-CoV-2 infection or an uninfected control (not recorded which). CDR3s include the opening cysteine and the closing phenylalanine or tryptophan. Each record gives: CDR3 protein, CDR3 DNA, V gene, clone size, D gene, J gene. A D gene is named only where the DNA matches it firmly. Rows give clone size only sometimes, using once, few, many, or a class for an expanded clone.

CDR3 protein: CASSPAIPGNTIYF
CDR3 DNA: TGCGCCAGCAGCCCCGCAATCCCCGGAAACACCATATATTTT
V gene: TRBV5-1
clone size: few
D gene: .
J gene: TRBJ1-3

CDR3 protein: CASRTHRETSSGANVLTF
CDR3 DNA: TGTGCCAGCAGGACCCACAGGGAAACAAGCTCTGGGGCCAACGTCCTGACTTTC
V gene: TRBV2
clone size: .
D gene: .
J gene: TRBJ2-6

CDR3 protein: CASSYRAGNTGELFF
CDR3 DNA: TGTGCCAGCAGTTACAGGGCAGGAAACACCGGGGAGCTGTTTTTT
V gene: TRBV6-5
clone size: .
D gene: .
J gene: TRBJ2-2

CDR3 protein: CASTRDGKNIQYF
CDR3 DNA: TGTGCCAGCACACGGGACGGGAAAAACATTCAGTACTTC
V gene: TRBV6-2/TRBV6-3
clone size: many
D gene: .
J gene: TRBJ2-4

CDR3 protein: CASSLTGETQYF
CDR3 DNA: TGTGCCAGCAGTTTAACCGGGGAGACCCAGTACTTC
V gene: TRBV28
clone size: many
D gene: .
J gene: TRBJ2-5

CDR3 protein: CATELQETQYF
CDR3 DNA: TGTGCCACGGAGCTGCAGGAGACCCAGTACTTC
V gene: TRBV2
clone size: many
D gene: .
J gene: TRBJ2-5

CDR3 protein: CSVGGETQYF
CDR3 DNA: TGCAGCGTTGGGGGGGAGACCCAGTACTTC
V gene: TRBV29-1
clone size: many
D gene: .
J gene: TRBJ2-5

CDR3 protein: CASSLPSGRGYNEQFF
CDR3 DNA: TGTGCCAGCAGTTTACCTAGCGGGAGGGGGTACAATGAGCAGTTCTTC
V gene: TRBV27
clone size: .
D gene: TRBD2
J gene: TRBJ2-1

CDR3 protein: CASSLSNQPQHF
CDR3 DNA: TGTGCCAGCAGCTTGTCCAATCAGCCCCAGCATTTT
V gene: TRBV5-6
clone size: few
D gene: .
J gene: TRBJ1-5

CDR3 protein: CASNRLVTDTQYF
CDR3 DNA: TGTGCCAGCAACAGGCTAGTCACAGATACGCAGTATTTT
V gene: TRBV25-1
clone size: many
D gene: .
J gene: TRBJ2-3

CDR3 protein: CASSLAGGGNQPQHF
CDR3 DNA: TGCGCCAGCAGCTTGGCAGGGGGCGGCAATCAGCCCCAGCATTTT
V gene: TRBV5-1
clone size: many
D gene: TRBD1
J gene: TRBJ1-5

CDR3 protein: CASSESLETQYF
CDR3 DNA: TGCGCCAGCAGTGAGTCGTTGGAGACCCAGTACTTC
V gene: TRBV10-2
clone size: many
D gene: .
J gene: TRBJ2-5

CDR3 protein: CASETRDGEAFF
CDR3 DNA: TGTGCCAGCGAGACAAGAGATGGTGAAGCTTTCTTT
V gene: TRBV6-2/TRBV6-3
clone size: few
D gene: .
J gene: TRBJ1-1

CDR3 protein: CASSPEGSLSNEQFF
CDR3 DNA: TGTGCCAGCAGCCCTGAGGGGAGCTTGAGCAATGAGCAGTTCTTC
V gene: TRBV5-5
clone size: many
D gene: .
J gene: TRBJ2-1

CDR3 protein: CASGGGGTGNQPQHF
CDR3 DNA: TGCGCCAGCGGGGGCGGGGGTACGGGCAATCAGCCCCAGCATTTT
V gene: TRBV10-2
clone size: many
D gene: .
J gene: TRBJ1-5

CDR3 protein: CSASGKNVGLRDTQYF
CDR3 DNA: TGCAGTGCTAGTGGAAAGAATGTCGGCTTGCGGGATACGCAGTATTTT
V gene: TRBV20-1
clone size: many
D gene: .
J gene: TRBJ2-3

CDR3 protein: CASSYSEKLFF
CDR3 DNA: TGTGCCAGCAGCTACAGTGAAAAACTGTTTTTT
V gene: TRBV5-5
clone size: many
D gene: .
J gene: TRBJ1-4

CDR3 protein: CSVGTSGETQYF
CDR3 DNA: TGCAGCGTTGGGACTAGCGGGGAGACCCAGTACTTC
V gene: TRBV29-1
clone size: many
D gene: TRBD2
J gene: TRBJ2-5

CDR3 protein: CSVAAGMNQETQYF
CDR3 DNA: TGCAGCGTTGCGGCAGGGATGAATCAAGAGACCCAGTACTTC
V gene: TRBV29-1
clone size: many
D gene: .
J gene: TRBJ2-5

CDR3 protein: CASSLRSVLGNEKLFF
CDR3 DNA: TGTGCCAGCAGCTTAAGGTCCGTCCTGGGAAATGAAAAACTGTTTTTT
V gene: TRBV7-9
clone size: many
D gene: .
J gene: TRBJ1-4

CDR3 protein: CASTFWGGSPQETQYF
CDR3 DNA: TGTGCCAGCACATTTTGGGGTGGCAGCCCTCAAGAGACCCAGTACTTC
V gene: TRBV7-6
clone size: many
D gene: .
J gene: TRBJ2-5

CDR3 protein: CASSEVAGPYEQYF
CDR3 DNA: TGTGCCAGCAGTGAGGTAGCGGGACCCTACGAGCAGTACTTC
V gene: TRBV2
clone size: .
D gene: TRBD2
J gene: TRBJ2-7

CDR3 protein: CASSLGGESATDTQYF
CDR3 DNA: TGTGCCAGCAGCTTGGGGGGGGAGTCAGCAACAGATACGCAGTATTTT
V gene: TRBV5-4
clone size: many
D gene: .
J gene: TRBJ2-3

CDR3 protein: CASSWGSSGSSYNEQFF
CDR3 DNA: TGTGCCAGCAGTTGGGGGTCTAGCGGGAGCTCCTACAATGAGCAGTTCTTC
V gene: TRBV6-2/TRBV6-3
clone size: .
D gene: TRBD2
J gene: TRBJ2-1

CDR3 protein: CASSPQGKEQYF
CDR3 DNA: TGTGCCAGCAGCCCACAGGGGAAGGAGCAGTACTTC
V gene: TRBV4-2
clone size: few
D gene: TRBD1
J gene: TRBJ2-7

CDR3 protein: CSARGDRSSSPYNEQFF
CDR3 DNA: TGCAGTGCTAGAGGGGACAGGTCTTCTAGCCCCTACAATGAGCAGTTCTTC
V gene: TRBV20-1
clone size: many
D gene: TRBD1
J gene: TRBJ2-1

CDR3 protein: CASQLNTEAFF
CDR3 DNA: TGTGCCAGCCAGCTGAACACTGAAGCTTTCTTT
V gene: TRBV12-3/TRBV12-4
clone size: .
D gene: .
J gene: TRBJ1-1